The 14 T cell receptor beta chains presented below share a single source sample, sequenced in a study of blood T cell repertoires in COVID-19. The table came from immunoSEQ multiplex PCR; TCRdb's copy has only in-frame clones and leaves some out. The sample carries 100,000 or so clones, more than 70% recorded once. Sequenced material: peripheral blood. The receptors were sampled from a woman aged 55-70 years in a cohort sampled during active or convalescent COVID-19.

V and J are TRBV24-1 and TRBJ2-2; D unclear. Germline CDR1 and CDR2: KGHDR and SFDVKD. The CDR3 totals 13 residues. V was clipped by 4 bases and J by 1 base, with 3 bases between them. CDR3 protein: CATSDGNTGELFF. CDR3 DNA sequence: TGTGCCACCAGTGACGGGAACACCGGGGAGCTGTTTTTT.

The chain uses TRBV5-1 and TRBJ1-2; D possibly corresponds to TRBD1 (5 bases). The V end was cut by 0 bases, the J end by 7 bases, with 19 bases between. The CDR3 extends over 16 amino acids. Per germline, CDR1 SGHRS and CDR2 YFSETQ. In DNA, the CDR3 is TGCGCCAGCAGCTTGGGGGGGACTCTGGGAAGATCTGGCTACACCTTC. Translated, it gives CASSLGGTLGRSGYTF.

This chain links TRBV9 with TRBJ1-3; D ambiguous. CDR3 length: 17 residues. Germline V gene data show CDR1 as SGDLS and CDR2 as YYNGEE. V lost 0 bases and J lost 1, with 14 bases in between. CDR3 in amino acids: CASSVASERGSGNTIYF. The DNA for the CDR3 is TGTGCCAGCAGCGTAGCAAGTGAGCGGGGTTCTGGAAACACCATATATTTT.

CDR3 residues: CASSLPDRGLSDTQYF. CDR3 nucleotide sequence: TGTGCCAGCAGCTTACCCGACAGGGGGCTATCAGATACGCAGTATTTT. The chain couples TRBV7-9 to TRBJ2-3, with 10 bases matching TRBD1. Trimming cost V 2 bases and J 4 bases; bases outside gene matches: 6. The CDR3 loop spans 16 amino acids. CDR1 and CDR2 (germline): SEHNR, FQNEAQ (reference sequence).

The chain links TRBV18 to TRBJ2-5, with 8 positions matching TRBD1. Per germline, CDR1 KGHSH and CDR2 LQKENI. V dropped 10 bases and J dropped 4; count of bases not matched to a gene: 11. This CDR3 is 14 amino acids long. Here the CDR3 DNA reads TGTGCCACCACTCAGTCAGGGGGCAGAGAGACCCAGTACTTC. It translates to CATTQSGGRETQYF.

V gene TRBV6-6 combines with J gene TRBJ2-1; perhaps TRBD1 as D (5 bases). V dropped 5 bases and J dropped 7 bases, with 24 bases sitting between them. CDR3 length: 17 amino acids. Germline CDR1 and CDR2: MNHNY and SVGAGI (reference sequence). This CDR3 is CASSPRPTTVGANEQFF. The CDR3 region has the DNA TGTGCCAGCAGTCCCCGACCCACGACAGTAGGTGCAAATGAGCAGTTCTTC.

This clone appeared a few times. V and J are TRBV6-5 and TRBJ1-1; 7 positions match TRBD1. The CDR3 covers 14 residues. The V gene end was trimmed by 0 bases and the J gene end by 8 bases; junction bases not matched to a gene: 6. Germline assignment: CDR1 MNHEY and CDR2 SVGAGI. CDR3 sequence (DNA): TGTGCCAGCAGTTACTCTACAGGGGTAGCCGAAGCTTTCTTT. Its protein product is CASSYSTGVAEAFF.

The chain uses TRBV5-4 and TRBJ2-3; 16 bases are a match to TRBD2. Germline CDR1 and CDR2: SGHNT and YYREEE (reference sequence). This CDR3 is 17 amino acids long. V gave up 4 bases and J gave up 7 bases; unmatched junction bases: 9. The CDR3 DNA reads TGTGCCAGCAGCCCGTGGGGACTAGCGGGAGGGTCCTATACGCAGTATTTT. This sequence encodes CASSPWGLAGGSYTQYF.

The chain is built from TRBV18 and TRBJ1-2, with 7 bases that match TRBD1. With 2 bases clipped from V and 8 bases from J, the junction kept 11 bases outside the gene matches. The CDR3 runs to 15 residues. Per the germline V gene, CDR1 is KGHSH and CDR2 is LQKENI. The CDR3 loop reads CASSPATGVFGGYTF. The CDR3 coding sequence is TGTGCCAGCTCACCAGCTACAGGGGTCTTTGGAGGCTACACCTTC.

A word on this clone: Compared with germline, one end of the junction differs, possibly owing to a read error. This sequence joins TRBV5-1 and TRBJ2-3; D may be TRBD2 (7 bases). The length of the CDR3 is 14 residues. Germline V gene data show CDR1 as SGHRS and CDR2 as YFSETQ. CDR3 protein: CASSSMGGGDSPDF. DNA for the CDR3: TGCGCCAGCAGTTCGATGGGAGGGGGGGACTCCCCAGATTTT.

This clone has a handful of counts. The V and J genes are TRBV10-2 and TRBJ1-1, with D hard to call. Germline values: CDR1 WSHSY, CDR2 SAAADI. Trimming shortened V by 0 bases and J by 2 bases, and 7 bases separated the two germline ends. The CDR3 has 14 residues. The DNA for the CDR3 is TGCGCCAGCAGTGAGTCGGGGAGTAACACTGAAGCTTTCTTT. Protein sequence: CASSESGSNTEAFF.

The chain carries TRBV5-1 and TRBJ1-4; perhaps TRBD1 as D (5 bases). The CDR3 length is 15 residues. V gave up 6 bases and J gave up 2 bases, with 14 bases separating them. CDR1 is SGHRS, CDR2 YFSETQ, per germline. In DNA, the CDR3 is TGCGCCAGCATGACCGGGGGGTCCACTAATGAAAAACTGTTTTTT. Translation: CASMTGGSTNEKLFF. The complete variable domain, with remaining parts taken from reference TRBV5-1 and TRBJ1-4, reads KAGVTQTPRYLIKTRGQQVTLSCSPISGHRSVSWYQQTPGQGLQFLFEYFSETQRNKGNFPGRFSGRQFSNSRSEMNVSTLELGDSALYLCASMTGGSTNEKLFFGSGTQLSVL.

This chain links TRBV19 with TRBJ2-1; 9 bases map to TRBD2. The CDR3 runs 19 residues. The J segment lost 7 bases and the V segment lost 3 bases, leaving 19 bases of the junction unmatched. Germline V lookup: CDR1 LNHDA, CDR2 SQIVND (reference sequence). The CDR3 spells CASSIRGRAKGGIGNEQFF. The DNA of the CDR3 is TGTGCCAGTAGTATTCGCGGGAGGGCCAAAGGGGGCATCGGTAATGAGCAGTTCTTC. The full variable domain, rest sourced from reference TRBV19 and TRBJ2-1, is DGGITQSPKYLFRKEGQNVTLSCEQNLNHDAMYWYRQDPGQGLRLIYYSQIVNDFQKGDIAEGYSVSREKKESFPLTVTSAQKNPTAFYLCASSIRGRAKGGIGNEQFFGPGTRLTVL.

The V call is TRBV15, the J call TRBJ1-2; 10 bases line up with TRBD1. There are 16 residues in the CDR3. In germline, CDR1 is LNHNV, CDR2 YYDKDF (reference sequence). The trim removed 0 bases at V and 7 bases at J, leaving 8 bases unmatched. CDR3 sequence: CATSRDPLTGGPGYTF. DNA of the CDR3: TGTGCCACCAGCAGAGATCCATTGACAGGGGGCCCTGGCTACACCTTC.